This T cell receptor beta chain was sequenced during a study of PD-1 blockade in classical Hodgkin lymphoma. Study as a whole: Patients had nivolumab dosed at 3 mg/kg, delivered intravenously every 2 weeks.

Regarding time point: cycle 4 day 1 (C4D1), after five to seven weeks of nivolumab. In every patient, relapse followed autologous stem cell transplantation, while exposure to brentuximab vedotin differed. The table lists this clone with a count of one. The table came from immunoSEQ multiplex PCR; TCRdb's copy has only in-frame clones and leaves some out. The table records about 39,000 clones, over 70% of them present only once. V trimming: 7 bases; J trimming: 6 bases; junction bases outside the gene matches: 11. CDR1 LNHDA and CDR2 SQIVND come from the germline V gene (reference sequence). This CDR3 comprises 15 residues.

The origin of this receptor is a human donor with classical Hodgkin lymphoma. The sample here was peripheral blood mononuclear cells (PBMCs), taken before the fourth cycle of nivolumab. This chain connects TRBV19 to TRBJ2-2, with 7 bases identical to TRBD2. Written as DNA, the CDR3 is TGTGCCAGTAACCTACAAGGGACTAAATCCGGGGAGCTGTTTTTT. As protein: CASNLQGTKSGELFF. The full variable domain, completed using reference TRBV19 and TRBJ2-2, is DGGITQSPKYLFRKEGQNVTLSCEQNLNHDAMYWYRQDPGQGLRLIYYSQIVNDFQKGDIAEGYSVSREKKESFPLTVTSAQKNPTAFYLCASNLQGTKSGELFFGEGSRLTVL.